This TCR beta chain derives from a study of breast tumors, draining lymph nodes, adjacent tissues. The table lists this clonotype with a few counts. Its antigen remains unknown. Axillary draining lymph nodes of breast cancer patients supplied the node samples. Study results and limitations: Tumor TCR diversity was below lymph nodes but above nontumor tissue. Luminal-like breast cancer showed significantly higher tumor–nontumor repertoire similarity than basal-like. Data fit most tumor T cells coming from lymph node, expanding in tumor.

The ends were cut back, 7 bases at V and 5 bases at J, with 16 bases in the middle. The germline V gene encodes CDR1 MDHEN and CDR2 SYDVKM. This CDR3 spans 14 amino acids. TCRdb analysed the multiplex PCR reads with MiXCR anew, one entry per CDR3 protein. The table lists more than 200,000 distinct CDR3 sequences, about 34% of them singletons. The TCR originated in a female donor with breast cancer. Some clones in this sample may be carry-over from other donors' samples. This sequence joins TRBV28 and TRBJ2-3, with D uncertain. Sample: axillary lymph node tissue. CDR3 in amino acids: CASMLGKGGDTQYF. As DNA, the CDR3 is TGTGCCAGCATGTTAGGGAAAGGTGGAGATACGCAGTATTTT.